Below, 17 T cell receptor beta chains from the same sample are listed, as sequenced in a study of cytomegalovirus exposure and HLA in healthy donors. Primers included in the PCR were 60 Vbeta and 13 Jbeta primers. The table came from immunoSEQ multiplex PCR; TCRdb's copy has only in-frame clones and leaves some out. This repertoire shows roughly 110,000 clones, approximately 80% found once; its top ten account for 0.85% to 0.9%. The source material was PBMCs. Every receptor here comes from a woman under 40 in good health and CMV-seronegative.

V and J are TRBV7-2 and TRBJ2-1; D gene uncertain. This CDR3 region has 14 residues. The V end lost 7 bases, the J end lost 0 bases, and 10 bases lay between the germline ends. CDR1 is SGHTA, CDR2 FQGNSA, per germline. The CDR3 DNA reads TGTGCCAGCATCCCGTCTCGCTCCTACAATGAGCAGTTCTTC. Translation gives CASIPSRSYNEQFF.

The chain uses TRBV5-1 and TRBJ2-2, with D perhaps TRBD2 (6 bases). V gave up 2 bases and J gave up 2 bases, with 10 bases separating them. The CDR3 consists of 15 residues. Germline CDR1 and CDR2: SGHRS and YFSETQ. Here the CDR3 reads CASSFGTPNTGELFF. The DNA of the CDR3 is TGCGCCAGCAGCTTCGGGACTCCAAACACCGGGGAGCTGTTTTTT.

The chain links TRBV29-1 to TRBJ2-3; TRBD2 is a possible D gene (6 bases). With 3 bases removed from V and 2 bases from J, the gap between germline ends came to 9 bases. The CDR3 spans 13 residues. The germline V gene encodes CDR1 SQVTM and CDR2 ANQGSEA. In DNA, the CDR3 is TGCAGCGTTGAGGGGGACTTCACAGATACGCAGTATTTT. Amino acids: CSVEGDFTDTQYF.

CDR3 sequence (DNA): TGTGCCAGCAGCTTAGTGGGACTAGCTACAGATACGCAGTATTTT. Amino acid sequence: CASSLVGLATDTQYF. The chain couples TRBV7-6 to TRBJ2-3; 9 bases are a match to TRBD2. V was clipped by 1 base and J by 3 bases; unmatched bases: 2. The CDR3 spans 15 residues. Germline V lookup: CDR1 SGHVS, CDR2 FNYEAQ.

The chain carries TRBV2 and TRBJ1-5; 9 bases agree with TRBD1. The J segment lost 4 bases and the V segment lost 7 bases, leaving 8 bases of the junction unmatched. Germline V gene lookup returns CDR1 SNHLY and CDR2 FYNNEI. This CDR3 has 15 amino acids. This chain's CDR3 is CASTRGTGKNQPQHF. In nucleotides, the CDR3 is TGTGCCAGCACTAGAGGGACAGGGAAAAATCAGCCCCAGCATTTT.

The chain uses TRBV9 and TRBJ1-2; perhaps TRBD1 as D (5 bases). The CDR3 is 16 residues long. Per germline, CDR1 SGDLS and CDR2 YYNGEE. V lost 4 bases, J lost 4 bases, and 20 bases lay in between. The CDR3 nucleotides are TGTGCCAGCAGCACCGAGACAGAAGGCCCCGGCTATGGCTACACCTTC. Protein: CASSTETEGPGYGYTF.

The CDR3 sequence is CASSYQSWEQYF. The CDR3 DNA sequence: TGTGCCAGCAGTTACCAAAGTTGGGAGCAGTACTTC. The V and J genes are TRBV6-6 and TRBJ2-5; possible D gene TRBD2, 5 bases. Per germline, CDR1 MNHNY and CDR2 SVGAGI (reference sequence). This CDR3 is built from 12 residues. V was trimmed by 2 bases and J by 11 bases, leaving 12 bases between them.

The chain uses TRBV7-2 and TRBJ2-4; TRBD2 aligns across 16 bases. Germline V gene data show CDR1 as SGHTA and CDR2 as FQGNSA. The CDR3 is 19 residues long. J gave up 0 bases and V 6 bases, and 8 bases lay outside the gene matches. The CDR3 here is CASRSGTSGRALAKNIQYF. As DNA, the CDR3 is TGTGCCAGCAGGTCCGGGACTAGCGGGAGGGCACTAGCCAAAAACATTCAGTACTTC.

This sequence joins TRBV4-3 and TRBJ1-2, with a tentative D call TRBD1 (6 bases). The V and J ends lost 6 bases and 3 bases respectively, with 20 bases between them. This CDR3 is 16 amino acids long. Per germline, CDR1 LGHNA and CDR2 YSLEER. The DNA for the CDR3 is TGCGCCAGCAGACAATCGGTACAGGGTGGGTACTATGGCTACACCTTC. Protein product: CASRQSVQGGYYGYTF.

This chain joins TRBV6-5 and TRBJ2-1, with D unresolved. The CDR3 is made up of 15 amino acids. With 0 bases removed from V and 7 bases from J, the gap between germline ends came to 13 bases. From germline, CDR1 is MNHEY and CDR2 SVGAGI. The CDR3 is CASSYSQPLDNEQFF. DNA of the CDR3: TGTGCCAGCAGTTACTCCCAACCCCTAGATAATGAGCAGTTCTTC.

V gene TRBV5-1 combines with J gene TRBJ2-3, with D perhaps TRBD2 (5 bases). The CDR3 extends over 16 amino acids. Germline loops: CDR1 SGHRS, CDR2 YFSETQ. The V end lost 2 bases, the J end lost 3 bases, and 16 bases lay between the germline ends. Written as DNA, the CDR3 is TGCGCCAGCAGCTTTTTTAGCGTCCGGGAAACAGATACGCAGTATTTT. It yields the protein CASSFFSVRETDTQYF.

As concerns this clone: Other DNA variants within this sample encode the same CDR3. The chain carries TRBV7-9 and TRBJ1-1; 7 bases agree with TRBD1. The V segment lost 2 bases and the J segment 0 bases; nucleotides outside the gene matches: 3. CDR3 size: 15 residues. The V gene's germline CDR1 is SEHNR and CDR2 FQNEAQ (reference sequence). Written as DNA, the CDR3 is TGTGCCAGCAGCTTATTGGGACAGATGAACACTGAAGCTTTCTTT. The encoded protein is CASSLLGQMNTEAFF.

This clone was detected only a few times. The chain joins TRBV9 to TRBJ1-1, with a possible D match to TRBD1 (5 bases). CDR1 is SGDLS, CDR2 YYNGEE, per germline. With 3 bases removed from V and 0 bases from J, the gap between germline ends came to 12 bases. This CDR3 has 15 residues. The CDR3 sequence: CASSGGREMNTEAFF. CDR3 DNA sequence: TGTGCCAGCAGCGGGGGCCGGGAGATGAACACTGAAGCTTTCTTT.

This clone was seen only once. The rearrangement joins TRBV4-3 to TRBJ1-2; TRBD1 agrees at 7 bases. This CDR3 has 14 amino acids. Trimming removed 4 bases from V and 4 bases from J; junction bases left unmatched: 6. Germline values: CDR1 LGHNA, CDR2 YSLEER. CDR3 DNA: TGCGCCAGCAGCCCAAGACAGGGAAGCTATGGCTACACCTTC. Translating it yields CASSPRQGSYGYTF.

The V gene is TRBV2, the J gene TRBJ1-1, with D unresolved. Germline loops: CDR1 SNHLY, CDR2 FYNNEI. This CDR3 spans 12 amino acids. The germline V and J ends were trimmed by 6 bases and 3 bases, with 8 bases remaining between them. For the CDR3, the DNA is TGTGCCAGCAGATACAGCTACACTGAAGCTTTCTTT. Protein: CASRYSYTEAFF.

The rearrangement links TRBV2 to TRBJ1-1; D is undetermined. Germline V lookup: CDR1 SNHLY, CDR2 FYNNEI. The CDR3 is made up of 14 amino acids. V dropped 2 bases and J dropped 6 bases, with 13 bases sitting between them. CDR3 in DNA: TGTGCCAGCAGTGAAATCCTTGCAGGCTCTGAAGCTTTCTTT. Translation: CASSEILAGSEAFF.

Within the sample, this clone is medium-sized. The chain is built from TRBV2 and TRBJ1-2, with TRBD1 as a possible D gene (6 bases). CDR1 and CDR2 (germline): SNHLY, FYNNEI. The CDR3 spans 13 residues. The V end lost 3 bases, the J end lost 5 bases, and 10 bases lay between the germline ends. This CDR3 reads CASSDLGTYGYTF. CDR3 nucleotide sequence: TGTGCCAGCAGTGATTTAGGGACATATGGCTACACCTTC.